This T cell receptor (beta chain) was captured in a study of T cells after yellow fever vaccination. This clonotype was counted ten times or more. Its antigen is as yet unknown. This CDR3 has 14 residues. The germline V and J ends were trimmed by 3 bases and 9 bases, with 15 bases remaining between them. Template-switching 5'RACE yielded the TCR cDNA; a universal primer site and UMIs were added in the process. MiXCR was run by TCRdb on the 5' RACE reads, yielding one entry per CDR3 protein. The table records about 300,000 distinct CDR3 sequences, roughly 4% of them present only once. General study points: Clonotypes shared by both compartments, CD4 and CD8, made up a small share. Post-booster repertoires again held most primary-vaccination clones (about 96% CD4, over 80% CD8).

The receptor's source is a man between 18 and 35 years old who received the YFV17D yellow fever vaccine. This sequence joins TRBV12-3 or TRBV12-4 and TRBJ1-5; D might be TRBD1 (5 bases). The sequencing here drew on PBMCs, taken 5 days after the yellow fever booster vaccination. The CDR3 nucleotides read TGTGCCAGCAGTTTGTTTGGCGGGGGTTGGCCCCAGCATTTT. Protein sequence: CASSLFGGGWPQHF.